A selection of T cell receptor beta chains follows, all from one sample in a study of CD8 T cells in Susac syndrome. TCRdb re-analysed the immunoSEQ multiplex PCR reads in MiXCR, keeping a single row per CDR3 protein. The sample yields tens of thousands of distinct CDR3 sequences, roughly 96% seen once. Material: CD8+ T cells from PBMCs. Receptor source: a human donor with Susac syndrome. Each CDR3 is given with its conserved first and last residue. Each record gives: D gene, V gene, J gene, CDR3 protein, CDR3 DNA. D genes are given only for firm matches.

.	TRBV28	TRBJ2-7	CATDNTAPGNVNEQYF	TGTGCCACGGACAACACCGCCCCGGGCAATGTAAACGAGCAGTACTTC
.	TRBV20-1	TRBJ2-5	CSADLGGLETQYF	TGCAGTGCTGACTTGGGGGGCTTAGAGACCCAGTACTTC
TRBD1	TRBV29-1	TRBJ2-7	CSVHTGDEQYF	TGCAGCGTACACACAGGGGACGAGCAGTACTTC
TRBD2	TRBV4-3	TRBJ2-1	CASRAGGLDEQFF	TGCGCCAGCAGGGCGGGGGGGCTCGATGAGCAGTTCTTC
.	TRBV19	TRBJ1-1	CASSITGLNTEAFF	TGTGCCAGTAGTATCACAGGTCTGAACACTGAAGCTTTCTTT
.	TRBV3-1	TRBJ2-7	CASSPSSSFLYEQYF	TGTGCCAGCAGCCCCTCGTCATCCTTCTTGTACGAGCAGTACTTC
TRBD2	TRBV12-3/TRBV12-4	TRBJ2-1	CASSPQAGGPNEQFF	TGTGCCAGCAGTCCTCAAGCGGGGGGGCCAAATGAGCAGTTCTTC
TRBD1	TRBV11-1	TRBJ2-1	CASSLAPGQGAGNEQFF	TGTGCCAGCAGCTTAGCCCCGGGACAGGGGGCGGGGAATGAGCAGTTCTTC
.	TRBV7-2	TRBJ1-3	CASSQTSGDSGNTIYF	TGTGCCAGCAGTCAAACTTCGGGAGACTCTGGAAACACCATATATTTT
.	TRBV6-5	TRBJ2-3	CASSYSGPPDTQYF	TGTGCCAGCAGTTACTCCGGGCCGCCAGATACGCAGTATTTT
.	TRBV2	TRBJ2-5	CASTKGKGETQYF	TGTGCCAGCACCAAGGGAAAGGGAGAGACCCAGTACTTC
.	TRBV9	TRBJ1-1	CASSVVDIPGTEAFF	TGTGCCAGCAGCGTAGTGGACATCCCAGGGACTGAAGCTTTCTTT
.	TRBV7-6	TRBJ2-4	CASSLVGEQNIQYF	TGTGCCAGCAGCTTAGTCGGGGAGCAAAACATTCAGTACTTC
.	TRBV6-2/TRBV6-3	TRBJ1-5	CASSYGVLGNQPQHF	TGTGCCAGCAGTTATGGTGTGCTGGGCAATCAGCCCCAGCATTTT
.	TRBV30	TRBJ2-3	CAWTLGASTDTQYF	TGTGCCTGGACTCTTGGAGCTAGCACAGATACGCAGTATTTT
TRBD2	TRBV20-1	TRBJ2-5	CSASRVASGLLGGQETQYF	TGCAGTGCTAGTAGGGTGGCTAGCGGCCTTCTCGGAGGGCAAGAGACCCAGTACTTC
TRBD1	TRBV5-1	TRBJ2-7	CASSWRQGEVYEQYF	TGCGCCAGCAGCTGGCGACAGGGCGAAGTATACGAGCAGTACTTC
TRBD1	TRBV20-1	TRBJ2-2	CSAPDREVTGELFF	TGCAGTGCTCCTGACAGGGAAGTTACCGGGGAGCTGTTTTTT
TRBD1	TRBV18	TRBJ1-5	CASSPSTGGRSDNQPQHF	TGTGCCAGCTCACCATCGACAGGGGGAAGAAGTGACAATCAGCCCCAGCATTTT
.	TRBV18	TRBJ2-1	CASSLDSFPYNEQFF	TGTGCCAGCTCACTGGACAGCTTTCCCTACAATGAGCAGTTCTTC
TRBD1	TRBV25-1	TRBJ1-2	CASSARDRDYGYTF	TGTGCCAGCAGTGCCAGGGACAGGGACTATGGCTACACCTTC
.	TRBV4-3	TRBJ1-1	CASSQESDTSAFF	TGCGCCAGCAGCCAAGAATCTGACACGTCGGCTTTCTTT
.	TRBV7-2	TRBJ1-2	CASSLIRDIAYGYTF	TGTGCCAGCAGCTTAATCCGGGACATAGCCTATGGCTACACCTTC
.	TRBV7-9	TRBJ1-1	CASSRVPEANTEAFF	TGTGCCAGCAGTCGAGTCCCTGAGGCGAACACTGAAGCTTTCTTT
.	TRBV11-1	TRBJ2-1	CASSLVPGVLYNEQFF	TGTGCCAGCAGCTTAGTGCCCGGGGTCCTATACAATGAGCAGTTCTTC
.	TRBV20-1	TRBJ1-2	CSARETDLNYGYTF	TGCAGTGCTAGAGAAACAGACCTTAACTATGGCTACACCTTC
.	TRBV29-1	TRBJ2-2	CSVVGTGGGELFF	TGCAGCGTTGTGGGAACTGGGGGCGGGGAGCTGTTTTTT
.	TRBV20-1	TRBJ2-5	CSARADSQETQYF	TGCAGTGCTAGAGCTGACAGCCAAGAGACCCAGTACTTC
TRBD1	TRBV13	TRBJ2-5	CASSGRTGAQETQYF	TGTGCCAGCAGCGGACGGACAGGGGCACAAGAGACCCAGTACTTC
.	TRBV20-1	TRBJ2-3	CSGTPPDTQYF	TGCAGTGGTACCCCACCAGATACGCAGTATTTT
.	TRBV4-3	TRBJ1-6	CASSRSDSPLHF	TGCGCCAGCAGCCGGTCAGATTCACCCCTCCACTTT
TRBD1	TRBV12-5	TRBJ1-2	CASGTGLRSDGYTF	TGTGCTAGTGGGACAGGGTTGCGCTCGGATGGCTACACCTTC
.	TRBV30	TRBJ1-2	CAWSPGPLGGGYTF	TGTGCCTGGAGTCCGGGGCCCCTCGGAGGTGGCTACACCTTC
TRBD1	TRBV5-4	TRBJ2-1	CASSGPDRGVQFF	TGTGCCAGCAGCGGGCCCGACAGGGGCGTGCAGTTCTTC
.	TRBV25-1	TRBJ2-5	CASSAFLQVQETQYF	TGTGCCAGCAGTGCATTCCTACAGGTCCAAGAGACCCAGTACTTC
.	TRBV30	TRBJ1-3	CAWRKGQALGNTIYF	TGTGCCTGGAGAAAGGGGCAGGCCCTCGGAAACACCATATATTTT
.	TRBV9	TRBJ1-1	CASSVGTPGDTEAFF	TGTGCCAGCAGCGTAGGGACACCCGGGGACACTGAAGCTTTCTTT
.	TRBV20-1	TRBJ2-5	CSARANGMETQYF	TGCAGTGCTAGAGCGAATGGCATGGAGACCCAGTACTTC
.	TRBV9	TRBJ1-6	CASSVGTGHSPLHF	TGTGCCAGCAGCGTAGGCACAGGCCATTCACCCCTCCACTTT
TRBD1	TRBV2	TRBJ2-7	CASNSQGAEQYF	TGTGCCAGCAACTCACAGGGGGCCGAGCAGTACTTC
.	TRBV7-3	TRBJ2-5	CASSLTPAPGEETQYF	TGTGCCAGCAGCTTAACGCCGGCGCCAGGGGAAGAGACCCAGTACTTC
.	TRBV10-2	TRBJ1-2	CASSGDDGYTF	TGCGCCAGCAGTGGGGACGATGGCTACACCTTC
.	TRBV9	TRBJ2-1	CASSVVFNEQFF	TGTGCCAGCAGCGTCGTCTTCAATGAGCAGTTCTTC
.	TRBV19	TRBJ2-5	CASSPGGSDQETQYF	TGTGCCAGTAGCCCCGGGGGTTCCGACCAAGAGACCCAGTACTTC
.	TRBV27	TRBJ1-1	CASSLAGLNTEAFF	TGTGCCAGCAGTTTAGCGGGCCTCAACACTGAAGCTTTCTTT
.	TRBV12-3/TRBV12-4	TRBJ1-1	CASSSWGAGFLPEAFF	TGTGCCAGCAGTTCGTGGGGAGCAGGGTTTCTCCCTGAAGCTTTCTTT
.	TRBV7-2	TRBJ1-1	CASSLARYTEAFF	TGTGCCAGCAGCTTAGCGCGGTACACTGAAGCTTTCTTT
TRBD1	TRBV6-5	TRBJ1-1	CASSAGGEAFF	TGTGCCAGCAGTGCAGGGGGCGAAGCTTTCTTT
TRBD2	TRBV7-2	TRBJ2-7	CASSLSGGGTYEQYF	TGTGCCAGCAGCTTATCGGGAGGGGGGACCTACGAGCAGTACTTC